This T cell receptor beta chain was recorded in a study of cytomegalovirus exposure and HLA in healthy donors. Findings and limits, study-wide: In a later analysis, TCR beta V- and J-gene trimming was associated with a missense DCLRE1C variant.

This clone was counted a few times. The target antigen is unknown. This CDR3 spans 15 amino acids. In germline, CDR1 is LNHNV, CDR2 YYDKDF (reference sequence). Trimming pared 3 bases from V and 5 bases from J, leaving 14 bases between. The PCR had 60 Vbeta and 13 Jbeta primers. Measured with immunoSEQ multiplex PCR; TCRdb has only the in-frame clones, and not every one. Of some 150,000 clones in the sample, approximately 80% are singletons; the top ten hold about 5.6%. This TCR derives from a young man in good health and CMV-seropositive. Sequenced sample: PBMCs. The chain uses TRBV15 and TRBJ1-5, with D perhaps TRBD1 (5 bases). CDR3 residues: CATSSPGGWHQPQHF. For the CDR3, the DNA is TGTGCCACCAGCAGCCCCGGGGGGTGGCATCAGCCCCAGCATTTT.